The T cell receptor (beta chain) under discussion was sequenced for a study of radiotherapy plus CTLA-4 blockade in lung cancer. Study-level information: Objective responses occurred in around 18% of patients; roughly 30% had disease control. General study results and limits: Expansion in blood of tumor-derived TCR clones was seen after radiotherapy plus ipilimumab.

As regards this clone: As yet, its antigen is unknown.

Assay: immunoSEQ multiplex PCR; the TCRdb copy retains only in-frame clones and omits some. The data hold approximately 38,000 clones, with approximately 86% observed a single time. Looked up from germline, CDR1 is MNHNS and CDR2 is SASEGT. Trimming removed 0 bases from V and 7 bases from J; junction bases left unmatched: 9. The CDR3 sequence is 16 residues long. CTLA-4 blockade using ipilimumab, together with focal radiation, was received by patients with chemo-refractory metastatic non-small-cell lung cancer. Sequenced material: peripheral blood, taken from a patient treated with radiotherapy plus ipilimumab. This rearrangement joins TRBV6-1 to TRBJ1-1, with 9 nucleotides matching TRBD1. The source of this sequence is a human donor with non-small cell lung cancer whose response to radiotherapy plus ipilimumab could not be evaluated. CDR3 residues: CASSEASSGQGFEAFF. CDR3 sequence (DNA): TGTGCCAGCAGTGAAGCTAGTTCGGGACAGGGATTTGAAGCTTTCTTT.